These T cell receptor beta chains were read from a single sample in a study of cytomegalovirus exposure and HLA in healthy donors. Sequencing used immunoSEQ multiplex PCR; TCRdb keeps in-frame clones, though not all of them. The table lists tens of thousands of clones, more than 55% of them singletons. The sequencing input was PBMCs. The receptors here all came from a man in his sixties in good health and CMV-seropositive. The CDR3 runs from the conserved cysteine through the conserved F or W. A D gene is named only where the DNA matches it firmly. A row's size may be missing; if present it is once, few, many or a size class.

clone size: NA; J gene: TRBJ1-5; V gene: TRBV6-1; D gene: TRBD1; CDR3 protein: CASSGTNRGSNQPQHF
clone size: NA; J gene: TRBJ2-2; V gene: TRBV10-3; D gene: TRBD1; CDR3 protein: CAIRTRTGNTGELFF
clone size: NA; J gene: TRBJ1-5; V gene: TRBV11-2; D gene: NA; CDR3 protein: CASSLVGDSNQPQHF
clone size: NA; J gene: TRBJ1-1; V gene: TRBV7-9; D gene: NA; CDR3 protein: CASSLGLQNTEAFF
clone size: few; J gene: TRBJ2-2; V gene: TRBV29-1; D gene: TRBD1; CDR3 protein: CSALGTVLSGELFF
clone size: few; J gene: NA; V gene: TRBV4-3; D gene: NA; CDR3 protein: CASRNPRNSEQRSYEQYF
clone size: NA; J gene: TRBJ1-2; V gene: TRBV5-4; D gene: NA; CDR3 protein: CASSLEIRQGSGYTF
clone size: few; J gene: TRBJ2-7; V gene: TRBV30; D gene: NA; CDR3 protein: CAWSEGRGDYEQYF
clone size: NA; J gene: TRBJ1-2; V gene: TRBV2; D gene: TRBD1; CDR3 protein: CASTLTGNYGYTF
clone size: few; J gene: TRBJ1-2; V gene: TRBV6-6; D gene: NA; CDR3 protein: CASSLDSNYGYTF
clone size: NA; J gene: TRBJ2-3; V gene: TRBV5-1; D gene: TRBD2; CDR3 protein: CASSLAVAGDGDTQYF
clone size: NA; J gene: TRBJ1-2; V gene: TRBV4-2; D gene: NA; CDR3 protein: CASSQDWGGGYTF
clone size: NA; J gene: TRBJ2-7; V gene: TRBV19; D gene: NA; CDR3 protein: CASSVNRGYEQYF
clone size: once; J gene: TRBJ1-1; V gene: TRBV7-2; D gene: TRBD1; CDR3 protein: CASSLGGTGKNTEAFF
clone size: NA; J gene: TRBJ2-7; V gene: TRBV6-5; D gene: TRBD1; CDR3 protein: CASVPGTENYEQYF
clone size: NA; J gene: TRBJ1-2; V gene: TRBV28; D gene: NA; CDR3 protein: CASSTTGLAYGYTF
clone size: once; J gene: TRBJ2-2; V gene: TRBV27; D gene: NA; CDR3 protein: CASSPQGPGELFF
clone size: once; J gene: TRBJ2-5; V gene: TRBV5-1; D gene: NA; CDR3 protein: CASVASPQETQYF
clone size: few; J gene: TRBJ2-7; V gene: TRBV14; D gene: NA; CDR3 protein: CASSQAVGAPKYF
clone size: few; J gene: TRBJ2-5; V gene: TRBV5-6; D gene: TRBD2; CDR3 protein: CASGASGRALETQYF
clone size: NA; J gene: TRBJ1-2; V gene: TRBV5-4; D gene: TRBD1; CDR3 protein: CASSTMRDRGRLNYGYTF
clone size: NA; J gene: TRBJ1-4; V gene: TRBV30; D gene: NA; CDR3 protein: CAWKLGGALEKLFF
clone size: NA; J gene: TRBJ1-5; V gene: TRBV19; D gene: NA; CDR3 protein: CASSMGWENQPQHF
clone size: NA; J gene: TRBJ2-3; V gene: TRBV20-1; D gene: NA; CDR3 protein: CSAIAADTQYF
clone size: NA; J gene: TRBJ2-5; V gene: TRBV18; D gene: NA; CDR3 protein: CASSPAGGETQYF
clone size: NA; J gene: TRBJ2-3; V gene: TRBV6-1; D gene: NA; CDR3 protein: CASSGPTDTQYF
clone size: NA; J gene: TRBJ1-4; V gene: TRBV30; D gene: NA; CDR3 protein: CAWQPGTNEKLFF
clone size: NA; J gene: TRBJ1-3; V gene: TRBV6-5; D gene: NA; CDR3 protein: CASKKSFSGNTIYF
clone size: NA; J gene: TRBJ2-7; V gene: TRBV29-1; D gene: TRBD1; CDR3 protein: CSAGTGDTLYEQYF
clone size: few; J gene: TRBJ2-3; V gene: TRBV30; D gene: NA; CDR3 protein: CAWRRTASDTQYF
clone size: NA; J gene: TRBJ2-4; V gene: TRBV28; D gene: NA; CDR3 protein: CASSSLRGVSKNIQYF
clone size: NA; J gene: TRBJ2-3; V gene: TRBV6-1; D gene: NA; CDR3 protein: CASSSTDTQYF
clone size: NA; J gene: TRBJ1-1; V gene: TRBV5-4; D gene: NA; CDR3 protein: CASSPQGSTEAFF
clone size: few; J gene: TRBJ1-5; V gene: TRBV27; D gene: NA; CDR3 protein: CASGRRGSGQPQHF
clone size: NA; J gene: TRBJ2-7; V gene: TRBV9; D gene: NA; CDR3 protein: CASSVSGTLSYEQYF
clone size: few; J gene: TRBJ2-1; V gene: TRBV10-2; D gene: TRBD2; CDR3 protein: CASETGLAGAREQFF
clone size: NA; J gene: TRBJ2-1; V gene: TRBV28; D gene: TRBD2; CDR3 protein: CASSWPSGIKDSYNEQFF